The 26 T cell receptor beta chains presented below share a single source sample, sequenced in a study of T cell responses to AZD1222 COVID-19 vaccine. The repertoire was sequenced with immunoSEQ multiplex PCR; TCRdb's copy has only in-frame clones and lacks some. This repertoire shows under 200,000 clones, over 80% found once; its top ten account for around 2%. Sequences were derived from peripheral blood, sampled on day 0 of AZD1222 vaccination. These receptors came from an adult in good health.

This chain uses TRBV18 with TRBJ1-6; tentatively, D is TRBD1 (6 bases). Trimming took 5 bases from V and 7 from J, leaving 21 bases between them. CDR1 is KGHSH and CDR2 is LQKENI in the germline V gene. CDR3 length: 17 residues. The CDR3 here is CASSTTDSRLRNSPLHF. Written as DNA, the CDR3 is TGTGCCAGCTCAACAACGGACAGCCGCCTTAGGAATTCACCCCTCCACTTT. Filled out from reference TRBV18 and TRBJ1-6, the complete variable domain reads NAGVMQNPRHLVRRRGQEARLRCSPMKGHSHVYWYRQLPEEGLKFMVYLQKENIIDESGMPKERFSAEFPKEGPSILRIQQVVRGDSAAYFCASSTTDSRLRNSPLHFGNGTRLTVT.

This clone was seen only once. The V gene is TRBV19, the J gene TRBJ2-1, with D unclear. V shed 9 bases and J shed 4 bases, with 16 bases lying between them. From germline, CDR1 is LNHDA and CDR2 SQIVND (reference sequence). The CDR3 contains 14 residues. For the CDR3, the DNA is TGTGCCAGCAACCATCCCCAAGTTTACAATGAGCAGTTCTTC. Translating it yields CASNHPQVYNEQFF.

The chain carries TRBV29-1 and TRBJ2-3, with D possibly being TRBD1 or TRBD2 (5 bases each). CDR1 and CDR2 from the germline V gene are SQVTM and ANQGSEA. The V and J ends lost 5 bases and 8 bases respectively, with 11 bases between them. The CDR3 runs 11 residues. In nucleotides, the CDR3 is TGCAGCGTTCGGGACGCCAGTACGCAGTATTTT. Translation: CSVRDASTQYF.

This sequence joins TRBV7-3 and TRBJ2-7; weak D call: TRBD1 (7 bases). This CDR3 has 13 residues. V shed 7 bases and J shed 7 bases, with 17 bases lying between them. Germline V gene data show CDR1 as SGHTA and CDR2 as FQGTGA. The CDR3 is CASTGAVTGEQYF. CDR3 nucleotide sequence: TGTGCCAGCACGGGGGCAGTGACAGGGGAGCAGTACTTC.

The chain carries TRBV27 and TRBJ1-2; D unclear. CDR3 length: 10 amino acids. The V and J ends lost 2 bases and 8 bases respectively, with 3 bases between them. CDR1 MNHEY and CDR2 SMNVEV come from the germline V gene (reference sequence). The CDR3 nucleotides are TGTGCCAGCAGTTTAGAGGGCTACACCTTC. Translated, it gives CASSLEGYTF.

The count of this clone is one. This chain links TRBV5-5 with TRBJ1-1; 9 bases are a match to TRBD1. CDR1 and CDR2 from the germline V gene are SGHKS and YYEKEE (reference sequence). V gave up 6 bases and J gave up 0 bases; unmatched junction bases: 3. This CDR3 is 14 amino acids long. CDR3 sequence reads: CASNRQGVNTEAFF. CDR3 bases: TGTGCCAGCAACCGACAGGGGGTGAACACTGAAGCTTTCTTT.

This chain uses TRBV7-2 with TRBJ1-4; 7 bases fit TRBD1. CDR1 is SGHTA and CDR2 is FQGNSA in the germline V gene. This CDR3 spans 15 amino acids. The trim removed 4 bases at V and 0 bases at J, leaving 2 bases unmatched. The CDR3 here is CASSSGTATNEKLFF. In DNA form, the CDR3 reads TGTGCCAGCAGCTCCGGGACAGCAACTAATGAAAAACTGTTTTTT.

J is TRBJ1-4 and V is TRBV4-2; D perhaps matches TRBD1 (6 bases). The V gene's germline CDR1 is LGHNA and CDR2 YNFKEQ. The CDR3 has 15 amino acids. V dropped 1 base and J dropped 8 bases, with 14 bases sitting between them. The CDR3 DNA reads TGTGCCAGCAGCCAAGGTCCAGGGGAAGGGGAAAAACTGTTTTTT. It yields the protein CASSQGPGEGEKLFF.

V is TRBV28 and J is TRBJ1-2, with 10 bases lining up with TRBD1. Trimming removed 10 bases from V and 7 bases from J; junction bases left unmatched: 9. The CDR3 is 13 residues long. Germline V gene data show CDR1 as MDHEN and CDR2 as SYDVKM. Written as DNA, the CDR3 is TGTGCCACCGATTCAGGGACAGGGGCTGGCTACACCTTC. Its protein product is CATDSGTGAGYTF.

J is TRBJ1-1 and V is TRBV6-2 or TRBV6-3; D is ambiguous. V was clipped by 5 bases and J by 10 bases, with 17 bases between them. CDR3 length equals 13 residues. Germline V gene sequence: CDR1 MNHEY, CDR2 SVGEGT. The CDR3 region is CASSQPVGHGAFF. The CDR3 DNA reads as TGTGCCAGCAGTCAGCCTGTCGGCCACGGAGCTTTCTTT.

The chain couples TRBV5-6 to TRBJ1-2; D might be TRBD1 (5 bases). The CDR3 length is 12 residues. V dropped 1 base and J dropped 8 bases, with 9 bases sitting between them. CDR1 is SGHDT and CDR2 is YYEEEE in the germline V gene. CDR3 nucleotide sequence: TGTGCCAGCAGCTTGTCAGGGAACGGCTACACCTTC. This codes for CASSLSGNGYTF.

This rearrangement joins TRBV19 to TRBJ2-7; no clear D. The CDR3 has 13 amino acids. Germline CDR1 is LNHDA and CDR2 is SQIVND (reference sequence). V was shortened by 3 bases and J by 2 bases, with 8 bases between the two germline ends. The CDR3, as DNA: TGTGCCAGTAGTATCAGGATCGCCTACGAGCAGTACTTC. Translating it yields CASSIRIAYEQYF.

The J gene is TRBJ2-7, the V gene TRBV19, with 9 bases that match TRBD1. J gave up 6 bases and V 3 bases, and 6 bases lay outside the gene matches. CDR1 is LNHDA, CDR2 SQIVND, per germline (reference sequence). The length of the CDR3 is 14 residues. Written as DNA, the CDR3 is TGTGCCAGTAGTATGAGGGGACAGGGCGCCGAGCAGTACTTC. It encodes CASSMRGQGAEQYF.

The chain links TRBV6-4 to TRBJ2-2; D gene ambiguous. This CDR3 has 14 residues. Trimming took 2 bases from V and 7 from J, leaving 11 bases between them. The germline gives CDR1 MRHNA, CDR2 SNTAGT. Here the CDR3 DNA reads TGTGCCAGCAGTGACACAAACATTAACGGGGAGCTGTTTTTT. It is translated as CASSDTNINGELFF.

This clone was recorded only once. This chain connects TRBV12-3 or TRBV12-4 to TRBJ1-1, with unresolved D. The V gene lost 2 bases and the J gene lost 7 bases, with 11 bases spanning the gap. This CDR3 comprises 13 residues. CDR3 in amino acids: CASSLLPGDEAFF. CDR3 sequence (DNA): TGTGCCAGCAGTTTACTTCCGGGCGATGAAGCTTTCTTT.

This chain joins TRBV5-6 and TRBJ1-2; perhaps TRBD1 as D (5 bases). CDR3 size: 13 residues. The V gene lost 0 bases and the J gene lost 7 bases, with 10 bases spanning the gap. CDR1 and CDR2 (germline): SGHDT, YYEEEE. Here the CDR3 reads CASSLAGPGGYTF. Written as DNA, the CDR3 is TGTGCCAGCAGCTTGGCGGGGCCAGGTGGCTACACCTTC.

This chain joins TRBV9 and TRBJ2-7, with D tentatively TRBD2 (6 bases). Trimming stripped 3 bases from V and 5 bases from J, with 18 bases between. CDR3 length equals 15 residues. The germline gives CDR1 SGDLS, CDR2 YYNGEE. CDR3 sequence: CASSGGWGGSDEQYF. In DNA form, the CDR3 reads TGTGCCAGCAGCGGCGGGTGGGGAGGTAGCGACGAGCAGTACTTC.

The V gene is TRBV12-3 or TRBV12-4, the J gene TRBJ1-5, with a weak D call TRBD1 (5 bases). Trimming took 5 bases from V and 6 from J, leaving 11 bases between them. The CDR3 totals 13 residues. Here the CDR3 reads CASSKEGFQPQHF. DNA for the CDR3: TGTGCCAGCAGTAAAGAGGGGTTTCAGCCCCAGCATTTT.

V gene TRBV30 combines with J gene TRBJ1-4, with a weak D call TRBD1 (6 bases). The CDR3 spans 11 residues. The germline CDR1 and CDR2 sequences are GTSNPN and SVGIG (reference sequence). V was pared by 4 bases and J by 8 bases, with 8 bases between. As DNA, the CDR3 is TGTGCCTGGAACAGGGTCGAAAAACTGTTTTTT. Its protein is CAWNRVEKLFF.

This chain links TRBV6-2 or TRBV6-3 with TRBJ1-1; D is ambiguous. V shed 2 bases and J shed 4 bases, with 8 bases lying between them. The CDR3 runs 13 residues. The germline V gene encodes CDR1 MNHEY and CDR2 SVGEGT. The CDR3 loop reads CASSYQEFTEAFF. CDR3 DNA sequence: TGTGCCAGCAGTTACCAAGAATTCACTGAAGCTTTCTTT.

V gene TRBV5-5 combines with J gene TRBJ1-5, with 9 bases lining up with TRBD1. With 5 bases clipped from V and 3 bases from J, the junction kept 6 bases outside the gene matches. CDR3 length: 15 residues. Germline V CDR1 and CDR2: SGHKS, YYEKEE (reference sequence). The CDR3: CASRTTGGVNQPQHF. In DNA form, the CDR3 reads TGTGCCAGCAGGACCACAGGGGGCGTCAATCAGCCCCAGCATTTT.

The J gene is TRBJ1-2, the V gene TRBV27; maybe TRBD1 (5 bases). This CDR3 comprises 14 residues. The V end was cut by 2 bases, the J end by 4 bases, with 11 bases between. In germline, CDR1 is MNHEY, CDR2 SMNVEV (reference sequence). The CDR3 protein is CASSLGQGLYGYTF. Written as DNA, the CDR3 is TGTGCCAGCAGTTTAGGGCAGGGACTCTATGGCTACACCTTC.

The rearrangement links TRBV6-1 to TRBJ2-2, with D tentatively TRBD2 (6 bases). The V gene's germline CDR1 is MNHNS and CDR2 SASEGT. The CDR3 runs to 17 residues. V was clipped by 0 bases and J by 3 bases, with 14 bases between them. CDR3 amino acids: CASSEATFWGDTGELFF. The CDR3 DNA reads TGTGCCAGCAGTGAAGCCACCTTCTGGGGGGACACCGGGGAGCTGTTTTTT.

The rearrangement joins TRBV6-5 to TRBJ1-2; D remains ambiguous. This CDR3 is 16 amino acids long. Germline CDR1 reads MNHEY; CDR2 reads SVGAGI. V lost 0 bases, J lost 0 bases, and 11 bases lay in between. The CDR3 DNA reads as TGTGCCAGCAGTTACTCTTCAGCCCTTCCTAACTATGGCTACACCTTC. It translates to CASSYSSALPNYGYTF.

The rearrangement uses TRBV7-2 and TRBJ2-7; possible D gene TRBD1, 6 bases. V lost 3 bases and J lost 2, with 11 bases in between. Germline values: CDR1 SGHTA, CDR2 FQGNSA. The CDR3 consists of 14 residues. CDR3 residues: CASSFDRWAYEQYF. In DNA, the CDR3 is TGTGCCAGCAGCTTTGACAGGTGGGCCTACGAGCAGTACTTC.

The V gene is TRBV11-2, the J gene TRBJ1-1; no reliable D call. Germline assignment: CDR1 SGHAT and CDR2 FQNNGV. CDR3 length: 14 residues. V dropped 5 bases and J dropped 4 bases, with 14 bases sitting between them. The CDR3 nucleotides are TGTGCCAGCAGCCAGGCCACACGGGGCACTGAAGCTTTCTTT. Its protein is CASSQATRGTEAFF.